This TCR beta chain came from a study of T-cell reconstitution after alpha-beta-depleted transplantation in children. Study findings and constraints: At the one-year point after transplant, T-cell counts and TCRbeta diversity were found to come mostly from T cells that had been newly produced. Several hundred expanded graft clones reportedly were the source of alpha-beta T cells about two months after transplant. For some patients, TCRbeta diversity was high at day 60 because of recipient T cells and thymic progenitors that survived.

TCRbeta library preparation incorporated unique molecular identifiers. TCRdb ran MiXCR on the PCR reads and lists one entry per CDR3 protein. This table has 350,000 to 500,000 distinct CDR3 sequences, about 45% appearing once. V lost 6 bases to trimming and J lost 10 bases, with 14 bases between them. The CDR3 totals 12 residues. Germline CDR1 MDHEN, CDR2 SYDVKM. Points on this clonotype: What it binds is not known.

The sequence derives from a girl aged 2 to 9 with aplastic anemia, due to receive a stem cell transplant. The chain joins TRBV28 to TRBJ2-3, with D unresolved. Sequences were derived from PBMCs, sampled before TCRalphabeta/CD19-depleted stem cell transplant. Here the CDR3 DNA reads TGTGCCAGCAGGAGACCGTCCCTCCCGCAGTATTTT. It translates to CASRRPSLPQYF. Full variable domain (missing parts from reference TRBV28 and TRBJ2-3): DVKVTQSSRYLVKRTGEKVFLECVQDMDHENMFWYRQDPGLGLRLIYFSYDVKMKEKGDIPEGYSVSREKKERFSLILESASTNQTSMYLCASRRPSLPQYFGPGTRLTVL.